Reported below is one T cell receptor (beta chain). The V end lost 2 bases, the J end lost 7 bases, and 7 bases lay between the germline ends. Germline CDR1 and CDR2: SGHDT and YYEEEE. This CDR3 is 11 amino acids long. Here immunoSEQ multiplex PCR was the method, and the copy in TCRdb shows in-frame clones only, minus some. Here the sample spans around 100,000 clones, 92% being singletons. This record belongs to a study of T cell changes during pregnancy in multiple sclerosis. V gene TRBV5-6 combines with J gene TRBJ2-7; D is ambiguous. The source is a female donor with multiple sclerosis, enrolled in a pregnancy study. The sample here was peripheral blood, taken in the third trimester of pregnancy. The CDR3 nucleotides read TGTGCCAGCAGCTTTGGCAGGGAGCAGTACTTC. This translates into CASSFGREQYF.